This T cell receptor beta chain was captured in a study of blood T cell repertoires in COVID-19. On the study more broadly: PBMCs, B-cell-depleted T cells, or T cells were the source of the cDNA or gDNA that made up the material.

Germline trimming cut 5 bases from V and 0 bases from J; bases unmatched to any gene: 4. CDR3 length equals 15 residues. The germline CDR1 and CDR2 sequences are SGHTA and FQGNSA. Data came from immunoSEQ multiplex PCR; TCRdb stores just in-frame clones and leaves some out. The data contain some 190,000 clones, around 88% of them singletons. J is TRBJ2-1 and V is TRBV7-2; 7 bases align to TRBD2. The sample was peripheral blood. This clonotype originated in a man younger than 35 with active or convalescent COVID-19. The CDR3 protein is CASSARGSSYNEQFF. The CDR3 DNA follows: TGTGCCAGCAGCGCGCGGGGGAGCTCCTACAATGAGCAGTTCTTC.